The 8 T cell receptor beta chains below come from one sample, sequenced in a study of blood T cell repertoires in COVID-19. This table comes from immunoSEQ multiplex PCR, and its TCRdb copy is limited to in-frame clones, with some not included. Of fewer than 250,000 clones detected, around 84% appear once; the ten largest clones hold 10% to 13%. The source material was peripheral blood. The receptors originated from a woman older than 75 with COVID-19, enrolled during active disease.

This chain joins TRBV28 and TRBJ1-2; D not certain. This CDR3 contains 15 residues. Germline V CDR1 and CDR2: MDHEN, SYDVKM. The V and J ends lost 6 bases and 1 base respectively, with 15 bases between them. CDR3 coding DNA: TGTGCCAGCAGCCTCCCCGGTCGGGTTAACTATGGCTACACCTTC. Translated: CASSLPGRVNYGYTF.

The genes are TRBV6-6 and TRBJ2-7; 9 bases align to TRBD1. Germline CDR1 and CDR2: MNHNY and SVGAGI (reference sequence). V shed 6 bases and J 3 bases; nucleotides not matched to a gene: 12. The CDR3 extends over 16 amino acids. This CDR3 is CASRTGQGTGGYEQYF. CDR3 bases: TGTGCCAGCAGGACCGGACAGGGGACGGGTGGCTACGAGCAGTACTTC.

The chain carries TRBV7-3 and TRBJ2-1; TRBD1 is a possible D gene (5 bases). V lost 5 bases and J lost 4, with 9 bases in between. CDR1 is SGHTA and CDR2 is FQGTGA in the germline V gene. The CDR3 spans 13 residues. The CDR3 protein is CASSRGPYNEQFF. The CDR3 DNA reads TGTGCCAGCAGCAGGGGTCCTTACAATGAGCAGTTCTTC.

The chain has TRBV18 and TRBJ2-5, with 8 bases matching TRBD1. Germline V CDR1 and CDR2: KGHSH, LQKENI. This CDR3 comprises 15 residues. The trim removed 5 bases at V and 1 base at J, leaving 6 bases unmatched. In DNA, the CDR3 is TGTGCCAGCTCAGCAACAGGGGGATTCCAAGAGACCCAGTACTTC. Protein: CASSATGGFQETQYF. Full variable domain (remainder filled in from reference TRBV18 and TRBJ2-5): NAGVMQNPRHLVRRRGQEARLRCSPMKGHSHVYWYRQLPEEGLKFMVYLQKENIIDESGMPKERFSAEFPKEGPSILRIQQVVRGDSAAYFCASSATGGFQETQYFGPGTRLLVL.

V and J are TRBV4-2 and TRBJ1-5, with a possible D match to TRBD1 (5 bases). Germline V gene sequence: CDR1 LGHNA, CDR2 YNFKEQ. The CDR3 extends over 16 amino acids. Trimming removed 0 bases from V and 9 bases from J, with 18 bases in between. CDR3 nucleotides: TGTGCCAGCAGCCAAGATCGGGGCCGGGGGGAATCGCCCCAGCATTTT. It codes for CASSQDRGRGESPQHF.

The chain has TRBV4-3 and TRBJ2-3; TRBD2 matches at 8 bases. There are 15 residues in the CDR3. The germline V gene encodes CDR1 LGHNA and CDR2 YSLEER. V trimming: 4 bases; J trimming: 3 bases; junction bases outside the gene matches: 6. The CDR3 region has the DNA TGCGCCAGCAGCCCAATGCGGGGGGCGACAGATACGCAGTATTTT. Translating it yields CASSPMRGATDTQYF.

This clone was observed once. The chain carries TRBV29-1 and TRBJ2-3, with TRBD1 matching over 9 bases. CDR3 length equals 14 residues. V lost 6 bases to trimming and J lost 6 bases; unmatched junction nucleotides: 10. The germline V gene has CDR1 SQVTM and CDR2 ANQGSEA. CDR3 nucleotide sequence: TGCAGCGTCGAAACAGGGGGCGTTTCGGATACGCAGTATTTT. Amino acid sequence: CSVETGGVSDTQYF.

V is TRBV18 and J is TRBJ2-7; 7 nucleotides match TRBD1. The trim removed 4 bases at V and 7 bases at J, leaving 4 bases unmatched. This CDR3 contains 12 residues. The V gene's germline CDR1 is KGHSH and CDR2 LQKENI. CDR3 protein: CASSQTGQEQYF. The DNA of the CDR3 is TGTGCCAGCTCACAGACAGGGCAGGAGCAGTACTTC.